The text below deals with one T cell receptor beta chain. Its antigen remains unidentified. This sample is drawn from a study of OX40 agonist ivuxolimab in advanced cancers. The repertoire was sequenced with immunoSEQ multiplex PCR; TCRdb's copy has only in-frame clones and lacks some. This sample has under 70,000 clones; 80% to 90% occur once, and the top ten carry about 1%. The CDR3 spans 14 residues. Looked up from germline, CDR1 is SGHAT and CDR2 is FQNNGV. The V end was cut by 5 bases, the J end by 3 bases, with 14 bases between. The study, taken as a whole, reports: Expanded clones were, on average, more numerous in CD8+ T cells than in CD4+.

The sample here was CD4+ or CD8+ T cells sorted from blood, taken in a trial of the OX40 agonist ivuxolimab. V is TRBV11-2 and J is TRBJ2-7; no clear D. The receptor was isolated from an adult with an advanced solid tumor such as melanoma, head and neck, liver or kidney cancer. Here the CDR3 reads CASSQDRIDYEQYF. The CDR3 DNA follows: TGTGCCAGCAGCCAAGACCGGATCGACTACGAGCAGTACTTC.